One sample yielded the 32 T cell receptor beta chains listed below, sequenced in a study of T cell responses to AZD1222 COVID-19 vaccine. Sequencing was performed with immunoSEQ multiplex PCR; in TCRdb, only in-frame clones are kept and a portion is missing. This sample has some 150,000 clones; more than 75% occur once, and the top ten carry 8% to 10%. The sequences come from peripheral blood, collected 28 days after the second AZD1222 dose. The receptor source for this set is an adult who received the AZD1222 COVID-19 vaccine.

The rearrangement joins TRBV19 to TRBJ1-2, with 7 bases identical to TRBD1. CDR1 is LNHDA, CDR2 SQIVND, per germline (reference sequence). CDR3 length equals 16 residues. V was clipped by 6 bases and J by 2 bases; unmatched bases: 12. The CDR3 region has the DNA TGTGCCAGTAGACAGGGGAGGTTTAAACGGAACTATGGCTACACCTTC. This sequence encodes CASRQGRFKRNYGYTF.

The V gene is TRBV28, the J gene TRBJ1-4; a weak D match, TRBD1 (6 bases). The CDR3 runs 13 residues. CDR1 and CDR2 (germline): MDHEN, SYDVKM. The germline V and J ends were trimmed by 6 bases and 8 bases, with 13 bases remaining between them. CDR3 coding DNA: TGTGCCAGCAGCGGGGGGCATCGAGAAAAACTGTTTTTT. Its protein product is CASSGGHREKLFF.

The rearrangement joins TRBV2 to TRBJ2-3; 9 nucleotides match TRBD2. The CDR3 is 15 residues long. Germline V lookup: CDR1 SNHLY, CDR2 FYNNEI. Trimming took 4 bases from V and 4 from J; bases not matched to a gene: 6. In DNA, the CDR3 is TGTGCCAGCAGTGGTGTAGCGGGAGTTGCAGATACGCAGTATTTT. Residues: CASSGVAGVADTQYF.

The V gene is TRBV10-1, the J gene TRBJ2-1; TRBD2 aligns across 12 bases. This CDR3 comprises 17 residues. After removal of 8 bases from V and 2 bases from J, the junction contained 10 bases not matched to a gene. From germline, CDR1 is WNHNN and CDR2 SYGVQD (reference sequence). CDR3 protein: CASHTSGLAGPYNEQFF. CDR3 nucleotides: TGCGCCAGCCATACCTCGGGACTAGCGGGCCCCTACAATGAGCAGTTCTTC.

This chain joins TRBV4-1 and TRBJ1-4; D not resolved. V lost 1 base, J lost 3 bases, and 6 bases lay in between. Germline CDR1 and CDR2: MGHRA and YSYEKL. CDR3 size: 14 residues. CDR3 nucleotide sequence: TGCGCCAGCAGCCAAGTGGAAGCTAATGAAAAACTGTTTTTT. Amino acid sequence: CASSQVEANEKLFF.

The V call is TRBV12-3 or TRBV12-4, the J call TRBJ2-3, with D hard to call. V lost 3 bases to trimming and J lost 5 bases, with 3 bases between them. The CDR3 extends over 11 amino acids. The CDR3 reads CASSFQDTQYF. The DNA of the CDR3 is TGTGCCAGCAGTTTTCAAGATACGCAGTATTTT.

The chain carries TRBV29-1 and TRBJ2-2, with D perhaps given as TRBD1 or TRBD2 (6 bases each). This CDR3 contains 15 residues. Trimming took off 6 bases at V and 5 bases at J, with 19 bases between the two ends. Germline CDR1 reads SQVTM; CDR2 reads ANQGSEA. The CDR3 nucleotides read TGCAGCGTGGCGCCAGGGTCGGGGGCAACCGGGGAGCTGTTTTTT. Protein: CSVAPGSGATGELFF.

The chain uses TRBV3-1 (or the pseudogene TRBV3-2) and TRBJ1-2; 8 bases are a match to TRBD1. Per germline, CDR1 LGHDT and CDR2 YNNKEL (reference sequence). V lost 4 bases and J lost 7; bases outside the gene matches: 8. The CDR3 extends over 14 amino acids. This chain's CDR3 is CASSPLDRARGYTF. CDR3 nucleotide sequence: TGTGCCAGCAGCCCCCTGGACAGGGCCCGTGGCTACACCTTC.

This chain uses TRBV10-1 with TRBJ2-3; 11 nucleotides line up with TRBD2. In germline, CDR1 is WNHNN, CDR2 SYGVQD (reference sequence). Trimming removed 6 bases from V and 10 bases from J; junction bases left unmatched: 12. This CDR3 has 15 amino acids. The CDR3 is CASRGTSGPFSPQYF. The DNA of the CDR3 is TGCGCCAGCAGGGGGACTAGCGGCCCGTTCTCCCCGCAGTATTTT.

The CDR3 DNA reads TGCAGCGTTGACGGGGTGGGAGGCACTGAAGCTTTCTTT. It is translated as CSVDGVGGTEAFF. V and J are TRBV29-1 and TRBJ1-1; D is unclear. CDR3 size: 13 residues. Germline CDR1 is SQVTM and CDR2 is ANQGSEA. V lost 3 bases to trimming and J lost 4 bases, with 12 bases between them. The variable domain in full, completed from reference TRBV29-1 and TRBJ1-1, reads SAVISQKPSRDICQRGTSLTIQCQVDSQVTMMFWYRQQPGQSLTLIATANQGSEATYESGFVIDKFPISRPNLTFSTLTVSNMSPEDSSIYLCSVDGVGGTEAFFGQGTRLTVV.

The gene calls are TRBV4-1 and TRBJ1-5; TRBD1 aligns across 7 bases. This CDR3 has 16 amino acids. Germline V CDR1 and CDR2: MGHRA, YSYEKL. J was trimmed by 4 bases and V by 0 bases; bases with no gene match: 6. The CDR3, as DNA: TGCGCCAGCAGCCAAGAAGGGACAGTGTTAAATCAGCCCCAGCATTTT. Protein product: CASSQEGTVLNQPQHF.

This chain connects TRBV6-1 to TRBJ2-5; the D is unclear. Deletions cut 0 bases from V and 7 bases from J, with 6 bases between. Germline CDR1 and CDR2: MNHNS and SASEGT. The length of the CDR3 is 12 residues. CDR3 nucleotide sequence: TGTGCCAGCAGTGAAGCGCTTAGGACCCAGTACTTC. Residues: CASSEALRTQYF.

The V gene is TRBV21-1, the J gene TRBJ2-5; TRBD2 was called by the table and not checked on the DNA. TRBV21-1 is a pseudogene. This CDR3 has 16 residues. CDR3: CASTGTSGRARETQYF. In DNA form, the CDR3 reads TGTGCCAGCACCGGGACTAGCGGGAGGGCCAGGGAGACCCAGTACTTC.

The chain links TRBV19 to TRBJ1-5; D is unresolved. Trimming removed 8 bases from V and 2 bases from J, with 19 bases in between. The CDR3 consists of 16 residues. Germline CDR1 is LNHDA and CDR2 is SQIVND (reference sequence). CDR3 loop: CASLLREGRGNQPQHF. DNA for the CDR3: TGTGCCAGTCTATTAAGGGAAGGAAGGGGCAATCAGCCCCAGCATTTT.

This chain joins TRBV28 and TRBJ2-7; tentatively, D is TRBD2 (5 bases). This CDR3 is built from 12 residues. V shed 6 bases and J shed 0 bases, with 6 bases lying between them. Per the germline V gene, CDR1 is MDHEN and CDR2 is SYDVKM. CDR3 nucleotides: TGTGCCAGCAGCCTAGCCTCCTACGAGCAGTACTTC. This gives the protein CASSLASYEQYF.

The gene calls are TRBV24-1 and TRBJ2-6; 9 bases are shared with TRBD1. The germline gives CDR1 KGHDR, CDR2 SFDVKD. The CDR3 runs to 19 residues. Trimming took 4 bases from V and 0 from J; bases not matched to a gene: 9. The CDR3 protein is CATSEPTGGRDSGANVLTF. The CDR3 DNA is TGTGCCACCAGTGAGCCCACAGGGGGCAGAGACTCTGGGGCCAACGTCCTGACTTTC.

The V gene is TRBV28, the J gene TRBJ2-5, with D possibly matching TRBD2 (5 bases). This CDR3 region has 13 residues. The germline gives CDR1 MDHEN, CDR2 SYDVKM. V was clipped by 7 bases and J by 5 bases, with 14 bases between them. As DNA, the CDR3 is TGTGCCAGCACGAGGGTTAGCTTGGAGACCCAGTACTTC. Residues: CASTRVSLETQYF.

CDR3 in DNA: TGTGCCAGCAGCTCCCAGGGACAGGGGAGGATAACTGAAGCTTTCTTT. Translated, it gives CASSSQGQGRITEAFF. The chain links TRBV2 to TRBJ1-1; 10 bases match TRBD1. The CDR3 totals 16 residues. Germline V CDR1 and CDR2: SNHLY, FYNNEI. The V gene end was trimmed by 6 bases and the J gene end by 5 bases; junction bases not matched to a gene: 12. The complete variable domain, with remaining parts taken from reference TRBV2 and TRBJ1-1, reads EPEVTQTPSHQVTQMGQEVILRCVPISNHLYFYWYRQILGQKVEFLVSFYNNEISEKSEIFDDQFSVERPDGSNFTLKIRSTKLEDSAMYFCASSSQGQGRITEAFFGQGTRLTVV.

The chain uses TRBV9 and TRBJ2-7; maybe TRBD2 (5 bases). The CDR3 consists of 14 residues. Looked up from germline, CDR1 is SGDLS and CDR2 is YYNGEE. V lost 0 bases to trimming and J lost 6 bases, with 13 bases between them. CDR3 residues: CASSVDPGSGEQYF. CDR3 DNA sequence: TGTGCCAGCAGCGTAGACCCGGGGTCGGGCGAGCAGTACTTC.

This sequence joins TRBV28 and TRBJ2-4; a possible D gene is TRBD2 (5 bases). This CDR3 has 16 residues. CDR1 is MDHEN and CDR2 is SYDVKM in the germline V gene. Trimming removed 10 bases from V and 1 base from J, with 20 bases in between. The CDR3 loop reads CATGEPGYSAKNIQYF. Written as DNA, the CDR3 is TGTGCCACCGGGGAGCCCGGCTACTCCGCCAAAAACATTCAGTACTTC.

This chain links TRBV20-1 with TRBJ1-1; D unclear. From germline, CDR1 is DFQATT and CDR2 SNEGSKA (reference sequence). The CDR3 totals 11 residues. V lost 3 bases and J 6 bases, leaving 8 bases between the germline ends. CDR3 residues: CSASRWAEAFF. Written as DNA, the CDR3 is TGCAGTGCTAGTCGGTGGGCTGAAGCTTTCTTT.

This clone was observed once. This chain uses TRBV5-1 with TRBJ1-5, with D maybe TRBD1 (6 bases). The CDR3 covers 15 residues. V gave up 0 bases and J gave up 1 base, with 8 bases separating them. The germline V gene encodes CDR1 SGHRS and CDR2 YFSETQ. The CDR3 protein is CASSLEGGSNQPQHF. In DNA, the CDR3 is TGCGCCAGCAGCTTGGAGGGGGGGAGCAATCAGCCCCAGCATTTT.

The genes are TRBV7-2 and TRBJ2-3, with a weak D call TRBD2 (6 bases). The V gene lost 5 bases and the J gene lost 4 bases, with 10 bases spanning the gap. Per the germline V gene, CDR1 is SGHTA and CDR2 is FQGNSA. The CDR3 extends over 13 amino acids. This CDR3 reads CASSAAGPDTQYF. CDR3 sequence (DNA): TGTGCCAGCAGCGCTGCGGGGCCAGATACGCAGTATTTT.

The V call is TRBV7-9, the J call TRBJ2-7, with D tentatively TRBD2 (5 bases). In germline, CDR1 is SEHNR, CDR2 FQNEAQ (reference sequence). Trimming stripped 4 bases from V and 4 bases from J, with 14 bases between. This CDR3 has 14 amino acids. The CDR3 loop reads CASSYGDLGYEQYF. The DNA for the CDR3 is TGTGCCAGCAGCTACGGGGATTTGGGATACGAGCAGTACTTC.

The chain joins TRBV25-1 to TRBJ1-2; D unresolved. The CDR3 spans 13 residues. CDR1 and CDR2 from the germline V gene are MGHDK and SYGVNS. V was shortened by 1 base and J by 3 bases, with 6 bases between the two germline ends. The CDR3: CASSEWPDYGYTF. CDR3 nucleotides: TGTGCCAGCAGTGAATGGCCCGACTATGGCTACACCTTC.

The V gene is TRBV7-9, the J gene TRBJ2-3; tentatively, D is TRBD2 (6 bases). The CDR3 sequence is 16 residues long. Germline values: CDR1 SEHNR, CDR2 FQNEAQ (reference sequence). V lost 2 bases and J lost 1, with 13 bases in between. The CDR3: CASSLRGGLGTDTQYF. In DNA form, the CDR3 reads TGTGCCAGCAGCTTAAGGGGAGGCCTTGGCACAGATACGCAGTATTTT.

This clone was found a few times. The chain is built from TRBV5-4 and TRBJ2-7; 9 bases are a match to TRBD1. This CDR3 region has 13 residues. Germline CDR1 reads SGHNT; CDR2 reads YYREEE (reference sequence). J lost 6 bases, V lost 4 bases, and 5 bases had no gene match. CDR3 nucleotide sequence: TGTGCCAGCAGCCTGGAGACAGGGGGCGAGCAGTACTTC. It translates to CASSLETGGEQYF.

The chain has TRBV4-3 and TRBJ2-7; no reliable D call. CDR1 LGHNA and CDR2 YSLEER come from the germline V gene. This CDR3 has 16 residues. Trimming left V 0 bases short and J 6 bases short, with 18 bases between. The CDR3 is CASSQDGFRSAGEQYF. The CDR3 DNA reads as TGCGCCAGCAGCCAAGATGGTTTTAGGAGCGCAGGCGAGCAGTACTTC.

The V and J genes are TRBV19 and TRBJ2-1; D not certain. Germline CDR1 is LNHDA and CDR2 is SQIVND (reference sequence). The CDR3 length is 14 residues. Trimming left V 6 bases short and J 8 bases short, with 17 bases between. This CDR3 reads CASSPRPGRDEQFF. CDR3 sequence (DNA): TGTGCCAGTAGCCCCAGACCCGGTCGGGATGAGCAGTTCTTC. Combining the CDR3 with reference TRBV19 and TRBJ2-1 gives the whole variable domain DGGITQSPKYLFRKEGQNVTLSCEQNLNHDAMYWYRQDPGQGLRLIYYSQIVNDFQKGDIAEGYSVSREKKESFPLTVTSAQKNPTAFYLCASSPRPGRDEQFFGPGTRLTVL.

V and J are TRBV16 and TRBJ2-4; 9 bases are a match to TRBD1. V lost 0 bases, J lost 0 bases, and 3 bases stayed unmatched. Germline-derived CDR1 and CDR2 are KGHSY and FQNENV. CDR3 length: 17 residues. The CDR3 DNA reads as TGTGCCAGCAGCCAATCGTGGACAGGGGTAGCCAAAAACATTCAGTACTTC. Protein sequence: CASSQSWTGVAKNIQYF.

This clone appeared a single time. The CDR3 nucleotides are TGTGCCAGCAGACCAACTAGCGGGAGAAGCACCGGGGAGCTGTTTTTT. This sequence encodes CASRPTSGRSTGELFF. The chain uses TRBV27 and TRBJ2-2, with 11 bases aligning to TRBD2. V dropped 6 bases and J dropped 4; count of bases not matched to a gene: 7. The CDR3 covers 16 residues. The germline V gene has CDR1 MNHEY and CDR2 SMNVEV (reference sequence).

The chain links TRBV28 to TRBJ1-4; the match to TRBD1 covers 9 bases. CDR1 and CDR2 from the germline V gene are MDHEN and SYDVKM. The CDR3 loop spans 15 amino acids. V lost 0 bases to trimming and J lost 7 bases; unmatched junction nucleotides: 3. In DNA form, the CDR3 reads TGTGCCAGCAGTTTATGGACAGGGGGGTCTGAAAAACTGTTTTTT. Translating gives CASSLWTGGSEKLFF.